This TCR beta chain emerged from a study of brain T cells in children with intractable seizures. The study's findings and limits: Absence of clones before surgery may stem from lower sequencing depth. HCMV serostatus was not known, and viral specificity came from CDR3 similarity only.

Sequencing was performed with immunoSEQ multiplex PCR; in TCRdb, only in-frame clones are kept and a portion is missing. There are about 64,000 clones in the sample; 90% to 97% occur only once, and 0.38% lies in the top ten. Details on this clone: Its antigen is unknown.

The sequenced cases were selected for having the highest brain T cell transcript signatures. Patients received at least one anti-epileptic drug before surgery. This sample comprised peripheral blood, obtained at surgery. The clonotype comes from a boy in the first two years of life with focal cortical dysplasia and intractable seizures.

CDR3 protein: CAISESRGERTEAFF. CDR3 nucleotides: TGTGCCATCAGTGAGTCGAGAGGGGAGCGCACTGAAGCTTTCTTT. This rearrangement joins TRBV10-3 to TRBJ1-1; maybe TRBD1 (5 bases). Germline CDR1 reads ENHRY; CDR2 reads SYGVKD. The CDR3 has 15 amino acids. V lost 0 bases, J lost 4 bases, and 12 bases lay in between.